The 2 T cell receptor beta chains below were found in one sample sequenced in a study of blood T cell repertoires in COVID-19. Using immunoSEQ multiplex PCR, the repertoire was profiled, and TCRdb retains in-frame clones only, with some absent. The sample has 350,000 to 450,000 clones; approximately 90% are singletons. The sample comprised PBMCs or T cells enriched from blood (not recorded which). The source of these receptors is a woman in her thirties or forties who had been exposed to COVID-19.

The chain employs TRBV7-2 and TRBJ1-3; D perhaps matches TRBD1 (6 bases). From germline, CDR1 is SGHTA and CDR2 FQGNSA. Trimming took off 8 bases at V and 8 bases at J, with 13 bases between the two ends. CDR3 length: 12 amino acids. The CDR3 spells CASGQGWDTIYF. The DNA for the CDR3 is TGTGCCAGCGGGCAGGGGTGGGACACCATATATTTT.

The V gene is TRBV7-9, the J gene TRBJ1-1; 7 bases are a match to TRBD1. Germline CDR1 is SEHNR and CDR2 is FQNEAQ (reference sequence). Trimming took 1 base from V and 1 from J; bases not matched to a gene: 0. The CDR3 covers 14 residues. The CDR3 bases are TGTGCCAGCAGCTTAGGGACAGGGAACACTGAAGCTTTCTTT. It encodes CASSLGTGNTEAFF. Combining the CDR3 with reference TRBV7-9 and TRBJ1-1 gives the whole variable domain DTGVSQNPRHKITKRGQNVTFRCDPISEHNRLYWYRQTLGQGPEFLTYFQNEAQLEKSRLLSDRFSAERPKGSFSTLEIQRTEQGDSAMYLCASSLGTGNTEAFFGQGTRLTVV.